What follows describes a single T cell receptor beta chain. Its antigen is still unknown. CD45RA-negative memory and CD45RA+ naive subsets were split from the CD4+ cells. CDR3 length: 15 amino acids. The data derive from a study of shared clonotypes between healthy human individuals. Findings and limits, study-wide: A generally larger estimated richness was seen in naive subsets than in memory subsets. Sampling involved blood alone; tissue repertoires likely differ.

It was at deep level that the assay was run. Some clones are missing from TCRdb's copy, which holds only in-frame ones; the method was immunoSEQ multiplex PCR. Of 2 million to 3 million clones listed, over 85% are singletons. The origin of this receptor is a man aged 18 to 29 in good health. Some clones in this sample may be carry-over from other donors' samples. Sequenced sample: naive CD4+ T cells from PBMCs. Subset specified: CD45RA+ positively selected. V gene TRBV21-1 combines with J gene TRBJ2-3; TRBD2 is taken as the D call from the table, unchecked against the DNA. TRBV21-1 is recorded as a pseudogene. The CDR3 DNA reads TGTGCCAGCCTCTCTGGCCGGGGGTTCACAGATACGCAGTATTTT. This encodes CASLSGRGFTDTQYF.